This is a list of T cell receptor beta chains from one sample in a study of cytomegalovirus exposure and HLA in healthy donors. This table comes from immunoSEQ multiplex PCR, and its TCRdb copy is limited to in-frame clones, with some not included. The repertoire holds about 95,000 clones, with roughly four fifths as singletons. Material: PBMCs. The receptors here all came from a man aged 25 to 40 in good health and CMV-seropositive. The CDR3 runs from the conserved cysteine through the conserved F or W. D genes are given only for firm matches.

15	TRBV5-4	TRBD1	TRBJ2-3	CASNPRDSSTDTQYF
14	TRBV5-5	-	TRBJ1-5	CASSPTGGNQPQHF
14	TRBV10-2	-	TRBJ2-2	CASRGLLNTGELFF
15	TRBV14	TRBD2	TRBJ2-1	CASQGTAGVFVEQFF
20	TRBV5-1	TRBD1	TRBJ2-7	CASSSPGTGGLAGRLYEQYF
15	TRBV2	-	TRBJ2-7	CASNRAGTASYGQYF
15	TRBV28	TRBD2	TRBJ2-7	CASSRLAGVNYEQYF
11	TRBV27	-	TRBJ2-7	CASHAGYEQYF
17	TRBV28	TRBD1	TRBJ1-2	CASSPLRQGLLGFGYTF
13	TRBV5-1	TRBD1	TRBJ1-2	CASRSGTDYGYTF
14	TRBV18	TRBD1	TRBJ2-1	CASLQGQEDNEQFF
17	TRBV27	TRBD2	-	CASSFRGREDRMYEQYF
15	TRBV6-1	-	TRBJ1-5	CASSAQGRGNQPQHF
13	TRBV7-2	-	TRBJ2-7	CASSPSGRDEQYF
16	TRBV21-1	-	TRBJ1-3	CASSKLRTGEGNTIYF
15	TRBV6-5	-	TRBJ2-2	CASSYIGGNTGELFF
14	TRBV6-5	-	TRBJ2-3	CASSYDGITDTQYF
16	TRBV4-3	-	TRBJ1-6	CASSQDVARGNSPLHF
16	TRBV19	TRBD2	TRBJ2-2	CASSISGRGYTGELFF
20	TRBV4-1	TRBD2	TRBJ2-1	CASSQDRVGLAGVLPNEQFF
16	TRBV5-1	-	TRBJ2-5	CASSLSRTAYQETQYF
13	TRBV18	TRBD1	TRBJ2-7	CASSSGTVYEQYF
13	TRBV27	-	TRBJ2-7	CASSSPGSYEQYF
15	TRBV6-1	-	TRBJ1-5	CASSEAPGGGQPQHF
16	TRBV6-1	TRBD2	TRBJ2-7	CASSVTPGTRLYEQYF
13	TRBV6-6	-	TRBJ1-2	CASSYAADYGYTF
16	TRBV18	TRBD1	TRBJ1-3	CASSPSTGGVGNTIYF
15	TRBV2	-	TRBJ1-2	CASSEGILANYGYTF
15	TRBV5-5	-	TRBJ1-2	CASSDAPQSNYGYTF
15	TRBV5-6	TRBD1	TRBJ2-2	CASSTGQGARRELFF
16	TRBV6-6	-	-	CASSRTQGRSAYEQYF
16	TRBV28	-	TRBJ1-5	CASRAPDRGSHQPQHF
12	TRBV6-1	-	TRBJ2-7	CASTEASYEQYF
12	TRBV23-1	TRBD1	TRBJ1-2	CASATGGRGYTF
15	TRBV25-1	-	TRBJ2-5	CASSEYIGIQETQYF
14	TRBV27	TRBD1	TRBJ1-2	CASSPGQKNYGYTF
16	TRBV2	TRBD2	TRBJ2-7	CASSEGVSGGSYEQYF
14	TRBV6-5	-	TRBJ1-4	CASSYRGPPEGLFF
14	TRBV9	-	TRBJ1-1	CASSVGPENTEAFF
16	TRBV28	TRBD1	TRBJ1-3	CASSLWGQVIGNTIYF
17	TRBV4-2	TRBD2	TRBJ2-1	CASSLGTSGSSYNEQFF
13	TRBV10-1	TRBD1	TRBJ2-5	CASSGDRGETQYF
17	TRBV5-4	TRBD2	TRBJ2-3	CASTTEVLAGGTDTQYF
18	TRBV7-2	TRBD2	TRBJ2-1	CASSLVRSTSGRHNEQFF
15	TRBV9	TRBD1	TRBJ1-2	CASSVGRTGNYGYTF
15	TRBV11-2	-	TRBJ2-7	CASSLSPQVSYEQYF
14	TRBV2	TRBD1	TRBJ1-1	CASRLEGAGTEAFF
13	TRBV18	-	TRBJ1-2	CASSPQGEYGYTF